This T cell receptor beta chain emerged from a study of T cells after yellow fever vaccination. Whole-study findings and limits: Overall, a small share of clonotypes was seen in both CD4 and CD8 compartments.

For TCR, cDNA came from 5'RACE template switching, which added a universal primer site and UMIs. TCRdb used MiXCR to reprocess the 5' RACE reads, holding one entry per CDR3 protein. This repertoire shows about 320,000 distinct CDR3 sequences, roughly 7% found once; its top ten account for about a sixth. This CDR3 spans 11 amino acids. Trimming pared 5 bases from V and 8 bases from J, leaving 12 bases between. Germline V lookup: CDR1 DFQATT, CDR2 SNEGSKA (reference sequence). This clonotype was counted a few times. Its antigen is unidentified. The chain is built from TRBV20-1 and TRBJ1-2; weak D call: TRBD1 (5 bases). This clonotype originated in a man aged 18 to 29 who received the YFV17D yellow fever vaccine. The source was PBMCs, collected approximately 40 days after the first yellow fever vaccination. The CDR3 loop reads CSAGTGKGYTF. In nucleotides, the CDR3 is TGCAGTGCTGGGACGGGAAAGGGCTACACCTTC.